The entry below gives a single T cell receptor (beta chain) sequence along with its context. Its antigen is currently unknown. How the authors handled the data: To classify distant metastasis in papillary thyroid cancer, a model was built from CDR3 differences across clinicopathological groups. TCRdb reprocessed the PCR reads using MiXCR. TCRdb, not the original authors, processed these V and J calls. The table lists some 33,000 clones, approximately 17% of them singletons. Between the trimmed V and J ends, which lost 1 base and 0 bases, there was a span of 8 bases. The germline V gene encodes CDR1 SGHTA and CDR2 FQGTGA. The CDR3 is 15 amino acids. Thyroid surgery was performed in patients who had received no treatment beforehand. This sample is part of a study of metastatic and nonmetastatic thyroid tumors. The overall study: Repertoires from blood and tumor or nodule tissue of malignant and benign thyroid patients were compared. Study-wide findings and caveats: TCR beta diversity was reportedly significantly higher in malignant thyroid tumors than benign nodules, in blood and tumor.

What was sequenced was blood. The clonotype was recovered from a female donor with papillary thyroid cancer or a benign thyroid nodule (not recorded which). Some clones in this sample may be carry-over from other donors' samples. The chain recombines TRBV7-3 with TRBJ2-3; D remains ambiguous. This CDR3 is CASSLMQTSTDTQYF. In nucleotides, the CDR3 is TGTGCCAGCAGCTTAATGCAGACTAGCACAGATACGCAGTATTTT.